One sample yielded the 4 T cell receptor beta chains listed below, sequenced in a study of blood T cell repertoires in COVID-19. TCRdb keeps only in-frame clones here, not all; method: immunoSEQ multiplex PCR. Of roughly 360,000 clones in the sample, about 89% were seen once. Input material: PBMCs or T cells enriched from blood (not recorded which). These receptors originate from a man aged 25-45 years who had recovered from COVID-19.

This sequence joins TRBV14 and TRBJ2-1; D is possibly TRBD1 (6 bases). This CDR3 has 13 amino acids. Germline lookup yields CDR1 SGHDN and CDR2 FVKESK. V lost 4 bases, J lost 14 bases, and 18 bases lay in between. The CDR3 DNA reads as TGTGCCAGCAGCCCCCAGGGGCAGGGTGCAAAGTTCTTC. Translation gives CASSPQGQGAKFF.

J is TRBJ2-5 and V is TRBV18, with a tentative D call TRBD2 (5 bases). V gave up 2 bases and J gave up 6 bases, with 13 bases separating them. The germline V gene encodes CDR1 KGHSH and CDR2 LQKENI. This CDR3 region has 14 residues. The CDR3 loop reads CASSPTSSVKTQYF. Here the CDR3 DNA reads TGTGCCAGCTCACCAACTAGTTCGGTGAAGACCCAGTACTTC.

CDR3 region: CASSEAGTGDIQYF. The CDR3 region has the DNA TGCGCCAGCAGTGAGGCCGGGACAGGGGACATTCAGTACTTC. V and J are TRBV10-1 and TRBJ2-4; 10 bases fit TRBD1. Unmatched junction bases numbered 3, after V lost 2 bases and J lost 8 bases. The CDR3 sequence is 14 residues long. CDR1 is WNHNN, CDR2 SYGVQD, per germline (reference sequence).

The chain has TRBV7-9 and TRBJ1-6; TRBD1 agrees at 9 bases. The V and J ends lost 3 bases and 6 bases, in that order; junction bases with no gene match: 9. Looked up from germline, CDR1 is SEHNR and CDR2 is FQNEAQ (reference sequence). CDR3 length: 17 amino acids. CDR3 sequence reads: CASSLETGGSANSPLHF. Here the CDR3 DNA reads TGTGCCAGCAGCTTGGAGACAGGGGGATCAGCTAATTCACCCCTCCACTTT.